These T cell receptor beta chains were read from a single sample in a study of cytomegalovirus exposure and HLA in healthy donors. TCRdb's table, derived via immunoSEQ multiplex PCR, lists solely in-frame clones and lacks some. The sample lists 90,000 to 120,000 clones, about 79% seen once, with 5.8% in the top ten. Sequencing was done on a sample of PBMCs. The receptors derive from a man between 60 and 75 years old in good health and CMV-seropositive. The CDR3 runs from the conserved cysteine through the conserved F or W. D genes are given only for firm matches. Clone size, where shown, is once, few, many, or a class for clones that have expanded.

j_gene: TRBJ1-3
v_gene: TRBV5-1
abundance: -
d_gene: -
CDR3nt: TGCGCCAGCAGACGACAGAGTTCGGGAAACACCATATATTTT
CDR3aa: CASRRQSSGNTIYF

j_gene: TRBJ2-5
v_gene: TRBV5-5
abundance: -
d_gene: TRBD1
CDR3nt: TGTGCCAGCTCCCAGGGGGCTGCCCAAGAGACCCAGTACTTC
CDR3aa: CASSQGAAQETQYF

j_gene: TRBJ1-5
v_gene: TRBV30
abundance: -
d_gene: TRBD1
CDR3nt: TGTGCCTGGAGTGAGGGGGCGCAGCCCCAGCATTTT
CDR3aa: CAWSEGAQPQHF

j_gene: TRBJ1-1
v_gene: TRBV7-6
abundance: -
d_gene: -
CDR3nt: TGTGCCAGCAGCTTGGGGCTAGAAGCTTTCTTT
CDR3aa: CASSLGLEAFF

j_gene: TRBJ1-6
v_gene: TRBV6-4
abundance: -
d_gene: -
CDR3nt: TGTGCCAGCAGTTCTGCCGGTGGTAATTCACCCCTCCACTTT
CDR3aa: CASSSAGGNSPLHF

j_gene: TRBJ2-7
v_gene: TRBV6-6
abundance: -
d_gene: -
CDR3nt: TGTGCCAGCAGTCCAGGGGCCTACGAGCAGTACTTC
CDR3aa: CASSPGAYEQYF

j_gene: TRBJ1-2
v_gene: TRBV6-5
abundance: -
d_gene: -
CDR3nt: TGTGCCAGCAGTTACTCGACATCTTCGAGCTACACCTTC
CDR3aa: CASSYSTSSSYTF

j_gene: TRBJ1-1
v_gene: TRBV27
abundance: -
d_gene: TRBD1
CDR3nt: TGTGCCAGCAGTTTAGAAGGGACAGGGGAGGGCCAAGCTTTCTTT
CDR3aa: CASSLEGTGEGQAFF

j_gene: TRBJ2-7
v_gene: TRBV7-3
abundance: -
d_gene: TRBD1
CDR3nt: TGTGCCAGCAGCTTAGGGGACAGCCGTAAGCAGTACTTC
CDR3aa: CASSLGDSRKQYF

j_gene: TRBJ2-3
v_gene: TRBV10-1
abundance: -
d_gene: TRBD2
CDR3nt: TGCGCCAGCAGTTCTAGCGGGGGGACAGATACGCAGTATTTT
CDR3aa: CASSSSGGTDTQYF

j_gene: TRBJ2-2
v_gene: TRBV7-2
abundance: -
d_gene: TRBD2
CDR3nt: TGTGCCAGCAGCCCCGGAGTGACTAGCGGTGACACCGGGGAGCTGTTTTTT
CDR3aa: CASSPGVTSGDTGELFF

j_gene: TRBJ2-7
v_gene: TRBV19
abundance: once
d_gene: -
CDR3nt: TGTGCCAGTAGTATCAAGGGGCGTTACGAGCAGTACTTC
CDR3aa: CASSIKGRYEQYF

j_gene: TRBJ2-7
v_gene: TRBV28
abundance: once
d_gene: -
CDR3nt: TGTGCCAGCAGCTCCGTCTACGAGCAGTACTTC
CDR3aa: CASSSVYEQYF

j_gene: TRBJ2-2
v_gene: TRBV5-1
abundance: -
d_gene: -
CDR3nt: TGCGCCAGCAGCTTGGATCCGGGAGCGAACACCGGGGAGCTGTTTTTT
CDR3aa: CASSLDPGANTGELFF

j_gene: TRBJ1-2
v_gene: TRBV10-3
abundance: -
d_gene: -
CDR3nt: TGTGCCACCCACAAACAGGGCACTAACTATGGCTACACCTTC
CDR3aa: CATHKQGTNYGYTF

j_gene: TRBJ1-4
v_gene: TRBV18
abundance: few
d_gene: TRBD1
CDR3nt: TGTGCCAGCTCACCACAGGGACAGGGGAATGAAAAACTGTTTTTT
CDR3aa: CASSPQGQGNEKLFF

j_gene: TRBJ1-5
v_gene: TRBV28
abundance: -
d_gene: TRBD1
CDR3nt: TGTGCCAGCAGTAACCGGGACAGGTTAGTGAAAAGCAATCAGCCCCAGCATTTT
CDR3aa: CASSNRDRLVKSNQPQHF

j_gene: TRBJ1-5
v_gene: TRBV6-5
abundance: -
d_gene: -
CDR3nt: TGTGCCAGCAGTTACTCGAAGGGAGTTCCAGGTCAGCCCCAGCATTTT
CDR3aa: CASSYSKGVPGQPQHF

j_gene: TRBJ1-1
v_gene: TRBV6-6
abundance: -
d_gene: TRBD1
CDR3nt: TGTGCCAGCAGTTATGCAGGGGGCGAATCTTTCTTT
CDR3aa: CASSYAGGESFF

j_gene: TRBJ1-5
v_gene: TRBV5-6
abundance: -
d_gene: TRBD1
CDR3nt: TGTGCCAGCAGCTTGTCGAGGGGGCCTAGCAATCAGCCCCAGCATTTT
CDR3aa: CASSLSRGPSNQPQHF

j_gene: TRBJ2-1
v_gene: TRBV5-1
abundance: once
d_gene: TRBD1
CDR3nt: TGCGCCAGCAGCTTGAGACAGGGGGCAAATGAGCAGTTCTTC
CDR3aa: CASSLRQGANEQFF

j_gene: TRBJ1-5
v_gene: TRBV28
abundance: -
d_gene: -
CDR3nt: TGTGCCAGCAGCTTGGACGGGGGGATTCAGCCCCAGCATTTT
CDR3aa: CASSLDGGIQPQHF

j_gene: TRBJ1-5
v_gene: TRBV5-5
abundance: once
d_gene: -
CDR3nt: TGTGCCAGCAGCCATACAGGGTCCCATCAGCCCCAGCATTTT
CDR3aa: CASSHTGSHQPQHF

j_gene: TRBJ1-2
v_gene: TRBV5-5
abundance: -
d_gene: TRBD1
CDR3nt: TGTGCCAGCAGGGGACAGGGGACTAACTATGGCTACACCTTC
CDR3aa: CASRGQGTNYGYTF

j_gene: TRBJ2-2
v_gene: TRBV19
abundance: -
d_gene: TRBD1
CDR3nt: TGTGCCAGTAGTGACGGGACAGGGGGGGCGAACACCGGGGAGCTGTTTTTT
CDR3aa: CASSDGTGGANTGELFF

j_gene: TRBJ1-2
v_gene: TRBV7-9
abundance: -
d_gene: -
CDR3nt: TGTGCCCTCCAGAATTCCGGGGGCTATGGCTACACCTTC
CDR3aa: CALQNSGGYGYTF

j_gene: TRBJ1-1
v_gene: TRBV6-5
abundance: -
d_gene: TRBD1
CDR3nt: TGTGCCAGCAGACTTGACAGGGTGGGCCTTGAAGCTTTCTTT
CDR3aa: CASRLDRVGLEAFF

j_gene: TRBJ2-3
v_gene: TRBV12-5
abundance: -
d_gene: -
CDR3nt: TGTGCTAGTGGTTTCCTAACAGGCACAGATACGCAGTATTTT
CDR3aa: CASGFLTGTDTQYF

j_gene: TRBJ1-3
v_gene: TRBV19
abundance: -
d_gene: TRBD1
CDR3nt: TGTGCCAGTAGTACCCGGACAGGGACGCACGGAAACACCATATATTTT
CDR3aa: CASSTRTGTHGNTIYF

j_gene: TRBJ1-1
v_gene: TRBV7-2
abundance: -
d_gene: -
CDR3nt: TGTGCCAGCAGCTTAGGAGGGTTTGGCACTGAAGCTTTCTTT
CDR3aa: CASSLGGFGTEAFF

j_gene: TRBJ1-1
v_gene: TRBV6-5
abundance: few
d_gene: -
CDR3nt: TGTGCCAGCAGGCATAAGGGGGTCCTAGCTGAAGCTTTCTTT
CDR3aa: CASRHKGVLAEAFF

j_gene: TRBJ2-5
v_gene: TRBV11-3
abundance: -
d_gene: TRBD2
CDR3nt: TGTGCCAGCAGCTTAGTAAGCAGCGGGACTAGCGGGGAGACCCAGTACTTC
CDR3aa: CASSLVSSGTSGETQYF

j_gene: TRBJ1-2
v_gene: TRBV7-6
abundance: -
d_gene: -
CDR3nt: TGTGCCAGCAGCGCCGGGAACCTTAACTATGGCTACACCTTC
CDR3aa: CASSAGNLNYGYTF

j_gene: TRBJ1-5
v_gene: TRBV27
abundance: -
d_gene: -
CDR3nt: TGTGCCAGCAGTTTCCAGGATCAGCCCCAGCATTTT
CDR3aa: CASSFQDQPQHF

j_gene: TRBJ1-1
v_gene: TRBV11-2
abundance: -
d_gene: -
CDR3nt: TGTGCCAGCAGCTGGACAGAGGTCACTGAAGCTTTCTTT
CDR3aa: CASSWTEVTEAFF

j_gene: TRBJ1-6
v_gene: TRBV19
abundance: -
d_gene: TRBD1
CDR3nt: TGTGTCAGTTTGGACAGGGGGATTGACTACAATTCACCCCTCCACTTT
CDR3aa: CVSLDRGIDYNSPLHF

j_gene: TRBJ1-5
v_gene: TRBV4-2
abundance: -
d_gene: TRBD1
CDR3nt: TGTGCCAGCAGCCCCACGGACAGGTCGGGGTATCAGCCCCAGCATTTT
CDR3aa: CASSPTDRSGYQPQHF

j_gene: TRBJ2-5
v_gene: TRBV18
abundance: -
d_gene: TRBD1
CDR3nt: TGTGCCAGCTCACCATCGGACAGGGGGCTAGAGACCCAGTACTTC
CDR3aa: CASSPSDRGLETQYF

j_gene: TRBJ1-1
v_gene: TRBV18
abundance: few
d_gene: -
CDR3nt: TGTGCCAGCTCACCACCGGGGGGGGTAGCTTTCTTT
CDR3aa: CASSPPGGVAFF

j_gene: TRBJ1-2
v_gene: TRBV15
abundance: once
d_gene: -
CDR3nt: TGTGCCACCAGCAGAGAACAGGGCTATAACTATGGCTACACCTTC
CDR3aa: CATSREQGYNYGYTF

j_gene: TRBJ1-2
v_gene: TRBV11-2
abundance: -
d_gene: -
CDR3nt: TGTGCCAGCAGCTTAAGACAGCGCTATGGCTACACCTTC
CDR3aa: CASSLRQRYGYTF

j_gene: TRBJ1-2
v_gene: TRBV5-1
abundance: -
d_gene: -
CDR3nt: TGCGCCAGCACTTCCGGACAGACCAAGGGCGGCTACACCTTC
CDR3aa: CASTSGQTKGGYTF

j_gene: TRBJ1-6
v_gene: TRBV5-1
abundance: -
d_gene: -
CDR3nt: TGCGCCAGCGGCGGGAGCTCCTATAATTCACCCCTCCACTTT
CDR3aa: CASGGSSYNSPLHF

j_gene: TRBJ1-1
v_gene: TRBV9
abundance: -
d_gene: -
CDR3nt: TGTGCCAGCAGCGTAGCTTCGACAGTGAACACTGAAGCTTTCTTT
CDR3aa: CASSVASTVNTEAFF

j_gene: TRBJ2-3
v_gene: TRBV18
abundance: -
d_gene: TRBD1
CDR3nt: TGTGCCAGCTCACCATCTCAGGGGGCCGTAGATACGCAGTATTTT
CDR3aa: CASSPSQGAVDTQYF

j_gene: TRBJ2-2
v_gene: TRBV7-9
abundance: once
d_gene: -
CDR3nt: TGTGCCAGCAGCCAGGCCAGGGCCACCGGGGAGCTGTTTTTT
CDR3aa: CASSQARATGELFF

j_gene: TRBJ1-5
v_gene: TRBV19
abundance: -
d_gene: TRBD1
CDR3nt: TGTGCCAGTAGCCTATGGGGGGGACAGGTCAGTCAGCCCCAGCATTTT
CDR3aa: CASSLWGGQVSQPQHF

j_gene: TRBJ1-5
v_gene: TRBV19
abundance: -
d_gene: -
CDR3nt: TGTGCCAGTAGTATAGATACAAGTAATCAGCCCCAGCATTTT
CDR3aa: CASSIDTSNQPQHF

j_gene: TRBJ1-2
v_gene: TRBV5-4
abundance: -
d_gene: -
CDR3nt: TGTGCCAGCAGCTTGGCCGACAGGAACTATGGCTACACCTTC
CDR3aa: CASSLADRNYGYTF

j_gene: TRBJ2-7
v_gene: TRBV9
abundance: -
d_gene: TRBD2
CDR3nt: TGTGCCAGCAGCGTAGCGGGGGGGACCTACGAGCAGTACTTC
CDR3aa: CASSVAGGTYEQYF

j_gene: TRBJ2-7
v_gene: TRBV7-9
abundance: many
d_gene: -
CDR3nt: TGTGCCAGCAGCTCGGCCCAGGGGGGAGAGCAGTACTTC
CDR3aa: CASSSAQGGEQYF

j_gene: TRBJ2-3
v_gene: TRBV6-1
abundance: -
d_gene: TRBD2
CDR3nt: TGTGCCAGCAGTGAAGTCCCTAGCGGGGGGACTAACACAGATACGCAGTATTTT
CDR3aa: CASSEVPSGGTNTDTQYF

j_gene: TRBJ2-3
v_gene: TRBV15
abundance: few
d_gene: -
CDR3nt: TGTGCCACCAGCAGAGAGCCCCGCGCAGATACGCAGTATTTT
CDR3aa: CATSREPRADTQYF

j_gene: TRBJ2-7
v_gene: TRBV6-5
abundance: once
d_gene: -
CDR3nt: TGTGCCAGCAGTTATCAAGGGGCTACCGAGCAGTACTTC
CDR3aa: CASSYQGATEQYF

j_gene: TRBJ2-2
v_gene: TRBV7-2
abundance: -
d_gene: TRBD1
CDR3nt: TGTGCCAGCAAAACCGGGACAGGGGGCAGGGACGGGGAGCTGTTTTTT
CDR3aa: CASKTGTGGRDGELFF